The rows below give T cell receptor beta chains drawn from one sample of a study of PD-1 blockade in classical Hodgkin lymphoma. The method was immunoSEQ multiplex PCR; TCRdb's version includes in-frame clones alone and lacks a portion of them. The sample consists of 20,000 to 25,000 clones, roughly 89% of them appearing once. The sequencing input was CD4+ T cells from blood. These TCRs come from a human donor with classical Hodgkin lymphoma. The CDR3 runs from the conserved cysteine through the conserved F or W. Fields, in order: CDR3 length, J gene, clone size, V gene, D gene, CDR3 protein, CDR3 DNA. The D gene is left open where the match is weak. The size entry is marked missing in some rows and otherwise reads once, few, many or a size class.

>18|TRBJ2-7|.|TRBV7-8|TRBD2
CASSPRGVAGGGIYEQYF
TGTGCCAGCAGCCCTCGAGGGGTAGCGGGGGGGGGCATCTACGAGCAGTACTTC
>15|TRBJ1-2|.|TRBV7-3|.
CASSLGPGEGGGYTF
TGTGCCAGCAGCTTAGGGCCCGGGGAAGGTGGCGGCTACACCTTC
>12|TRBJ2-2|once|TRBV11-3|.
CASSLVNGELFF
TGTGCCAGCAGCTTAGTGAACGGGGAGCTGTTTTTT
>14|TRBJ1-2|.|TRBV5-4|.
CASSLGAPNYGYTF
TGCGCCAGCAGCCTCGGGGCACCTAACTATGGCTACACCTTC
>16|TRBJ2-5|.|TRBV9|.
CASSVSNGAIGETQYF
TGTGCCAGCAGCGTGAGTAATGGGGCGATCGGGGAGACCCAGTACTTC
>14|TRBJ2-7|.|TRBV15|.
CATSRAGIGYEQYF
TGTGCCACCAGCAGAGCGGGTATAGGGTACGAGCAGTACTTC
>18|TRBJ2-1|.|TRBV9|TRBD2
CASSLRTSGESSYNEQFF
TGTGCCAGCAGCTTACGGACTAGCGGGGAGAGCTCCTACAATGAGCAGTTCTTC
>14|TRBJ1-1|.|TRBV28|.
CASSRLHLNTEAFF
TGTGCCAGCAGTCGACTCCACTTAAACACTGAAGCTTTCTTT
>14|TRBJ1-3|.|TRBV21-1|.
CASSKRGTGNTIYF
TGTGCCAGCAGCAAGCGGGGCACTGGAAACACCATATATTTT
>17|TRBJ2-1|.|TRBV9|TRBD2
CASSVSSGGLSYNEQFF
TGTGCCAGCAGCGTATCTAGCGGGGGGCTGTCCTACAATGAGCAGTTCTTC
>13|TRBJ1-1|.|TRBV4-3|.
CASSQGENTEAFF
TGCGCCAGCAGCCAAGGAGAGAACACTGAAGCTTTCTTT
>15|TRBJ2-5|once|TRBV19|TRBD2
CASRKLAEGGQTQYF
TGTGCCAGTAGGAAGCTAGCGGAAGGAGGTCAGACCCAGTACTTC
>12|TRBJ1-5|.|TRBV2|.
CASSVRGQPQHF
TGTGCCAGCAGTGTCAGGGGTCAGCCCCAGCATTTT
>16|TRBJ2-2|.|TRBV5-1|TRBD1
CASSYRQGTNTGELFF
TGCGCCAGCAGCTATAGACAGGGAACGAACACCGGGGAGCTGTTTTTT
>11|TRBJ1-6|.|TRBV7-2|.
CASSLGTPLHF
TGTGCCAGCAGCTTAGGAACACCCCTCCACTTT
>13|TRBJ1-2|.|TRBV30|.
CAWSVHAGSGYTF
TGTGCCTGGAGTGTACACGCAGGGTCCGGCTACACCTTC
>16|TRBJ2-2|.|TRBV5-1|.
CASSPQQGRDTGELFF
TGCGCCAGCAGCCCCCAACAGGGGAGGGACACCGGGGAGCTGTTTTTT
>17|TRBJ1-2|.|TRBV27|.
CASSFPTPNRASYGYTF
TGTGCCAGCAGTTTCCCTACCCCCAACAGGGCCTCCTATGGCTACACCTTC
>16|TRBJ1-4|.|TRBV5-8|.
CASSLVLGATNEKLFF
TGTGCCAGCAGCTTGGTATTGGGGGCAACTAATGAAAAACTGTTTTTT
>16|TRBJ2-6|.|TRBV2|TRBD1
CAYTGTGDSGANVLTF
TGTGCTTACACCGGGACAGGCGACTCTGGGGCCAACGTCCTGACTTTC
>15|TRBJ2-3|.|TRBV5-6|.
CASSLKADSTDTQYF
TGTGCCAGCAGCTTGAAAGCGGACAGCACAGATACGCAGTATTTT
>15|TRBJ2-1|.|TRBV5-4|.
CASSFPSPGGNEQFF
TGTGCCAGCAGCTTCCCGTCCCCCGGAGGCAATGAGCAGTTCTTC
>17|TRBJ2-1|.|TRBV7-6|TRBD2
CASSLRASGGAYNEQFF
TGTGCCAGCAGCTTAAGGGCTAGCGGGGGAGCCTACAATGAGCAGTTCTTC
>13|TRBJ1-3|.|TRBV30|.
CAWSVRLGNTIYF
TGTGCCTGGAGTGTTCGGCTTGGAAACACCATATATTTT
>15|TRBJ2-2|once|TRBV10-3|TRBD1
CAISPGQPNTGELFF
TGTGCCATCAGTCCGGGACAGCCGAACACCGGGGAGCTGTTTTTT
>15|TRBJ1-1|.|TRBV9|.
CASSVGLDLNTEAFF
TGTGCCAGCAGCGTAGGTTTGGATCTGAACACTGAAGCTTTCTTT
>13|TRBJ1-4|.|TRBV2|.
CASLRTEWEKLFF
TGTGCCAGCCTCCGGACAGAATGGGAAAAACTGTTTTTT
>15|TRBJ1-3|.|TRBV30|.
CAWRREGLAGNTIYF
TGTGCCTGGCGTAGGGAGGGGTTAGCTGGAAACACCATATATTTT
>13|TRBJ1-5|.|TRBV15|.
CATSISPSSLLDF
TGTGCCACCAGCATTTCCCCAAGTAGTCTATTGGATTTT
>15|TRBJ2-7|.|TRBV7-2|.
CASSLRGGGAYEQYF
TGTGCCAGCAGCTTAAGGGGGGGAGGGGCCTACGAGCAGTACTTC
>15|TRBJ1-6|.|TRBV28|TRBD1
CASSFALTGASPLHF
TGTGCCAGCAGTTTCGCGCTGACAGGGGCTTCACCCCTCCACTTT
>13|TRBJ2-5|.|TRBV30|TRBD1
CAWSIRGPEEQYF
TGTGCCTGGAGCATCAGGGGGCCGGAGGAGCAGTACTTC
>14|TRBJ2-2|.|TRBV7-6|.
CASSTIQGIRELFF
TGTGCCAGCAGCACGATACAGGGTATCAGGGAGCTGTTTTTT
>16|TRBJ1-1|.|TRBV5-6|.
CASSPIRPGAHTEAFF
TGTGCCAGCAGCCCTATTCGGCCGGGGGCTCACACTGAAGCTTTCTTT
>18|TRBJ2-1|.|TRBV11-2|TRBD2
CASSVGLAGRAPYNEQFF
TGTGCCAGCAGCGTGGGACTAGCGGGACGAGCCCCCTACAATGAGCAGTTCTTC
>16|TRBJ2-2|.|TRBV28|.
CASSLPVPSGTGELFF
TGTGCCAGCAGTTTACCGGTCCCGTCGGGCACCGGGGAGCTGTTTTTT
>13|TRBJ1-1|.|TRBV19|.
CASSASPRTEAFF
TGTGCCAGTAGTGCCTCCCCCCGCACTGAAGCTTTCTTT